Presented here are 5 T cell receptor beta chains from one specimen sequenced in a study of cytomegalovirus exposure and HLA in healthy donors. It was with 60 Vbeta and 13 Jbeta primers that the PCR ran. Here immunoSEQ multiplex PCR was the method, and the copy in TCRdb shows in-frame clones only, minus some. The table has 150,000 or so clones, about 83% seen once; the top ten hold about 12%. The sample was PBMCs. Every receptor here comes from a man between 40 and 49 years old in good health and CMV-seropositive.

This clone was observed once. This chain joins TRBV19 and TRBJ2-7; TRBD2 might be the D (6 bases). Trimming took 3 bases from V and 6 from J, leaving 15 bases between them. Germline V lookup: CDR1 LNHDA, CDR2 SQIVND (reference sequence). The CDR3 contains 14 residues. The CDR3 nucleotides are TGTGCCAGTAGTATTGGAGGGAGCGTAGGCGAGCAGTACTTC. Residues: CASSIGGSVGEQYF.

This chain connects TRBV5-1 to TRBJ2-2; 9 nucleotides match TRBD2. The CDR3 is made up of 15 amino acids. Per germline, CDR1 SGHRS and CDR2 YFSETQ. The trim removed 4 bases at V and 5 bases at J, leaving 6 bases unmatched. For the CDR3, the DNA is TGCGCCAGCAGCACAAGCGGGAGGCAGACCGGGGAGCTGTTTTTT. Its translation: CASSTSGRQTGELFF.

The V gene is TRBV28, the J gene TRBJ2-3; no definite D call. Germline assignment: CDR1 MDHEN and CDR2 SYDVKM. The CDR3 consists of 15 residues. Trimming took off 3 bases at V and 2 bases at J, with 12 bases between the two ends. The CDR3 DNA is TGTGCCAGCAGTTTTAGTCCTAGGTACACAGATACGCAGTATTTT. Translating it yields CASSFSPRYTDTQYF.

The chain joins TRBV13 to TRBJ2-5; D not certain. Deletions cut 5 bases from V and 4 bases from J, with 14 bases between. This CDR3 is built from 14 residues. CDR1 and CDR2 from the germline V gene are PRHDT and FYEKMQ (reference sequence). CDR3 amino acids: CASSRTTVGETQYF. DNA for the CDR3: TGTGCCAGCAGCCGCACGACTGTCGGAGAGACCCAGTACTTC.

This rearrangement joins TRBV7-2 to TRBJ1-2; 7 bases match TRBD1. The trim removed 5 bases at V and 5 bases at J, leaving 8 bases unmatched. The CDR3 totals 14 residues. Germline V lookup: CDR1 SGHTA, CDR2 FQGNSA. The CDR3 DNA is TGTGCCAGCAGCCTATCCGGGACAGCTTATGGCTACACCTTC. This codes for CASSLSGTAYGYTF.